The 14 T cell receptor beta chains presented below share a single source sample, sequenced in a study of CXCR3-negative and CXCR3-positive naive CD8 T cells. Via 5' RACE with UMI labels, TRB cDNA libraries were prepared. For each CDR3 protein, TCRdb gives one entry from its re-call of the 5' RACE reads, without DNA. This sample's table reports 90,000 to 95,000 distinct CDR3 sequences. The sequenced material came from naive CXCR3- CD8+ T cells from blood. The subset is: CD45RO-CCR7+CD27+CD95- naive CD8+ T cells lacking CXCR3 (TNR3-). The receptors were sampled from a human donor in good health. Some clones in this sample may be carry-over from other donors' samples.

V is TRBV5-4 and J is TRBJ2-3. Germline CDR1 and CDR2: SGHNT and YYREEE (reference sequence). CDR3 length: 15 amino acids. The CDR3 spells CASSLGGFLSDTQYF.

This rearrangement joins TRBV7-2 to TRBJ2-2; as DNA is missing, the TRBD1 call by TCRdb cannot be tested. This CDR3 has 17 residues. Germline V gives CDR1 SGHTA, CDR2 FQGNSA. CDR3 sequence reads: CASSLAASGKGTGELFF.

CDR3 amino acids: CSARSRDRDFYEQYF. The rearrangement uses TRBV20-1 and TRBJ2-7; TCRdb selects TRBD1, and the lack of DNA leaves this call unchecked. The germline gives CDR1 DFQATT, CDR2 SNEGSKA (reference sequence). The CDR3 contains 15 residues.

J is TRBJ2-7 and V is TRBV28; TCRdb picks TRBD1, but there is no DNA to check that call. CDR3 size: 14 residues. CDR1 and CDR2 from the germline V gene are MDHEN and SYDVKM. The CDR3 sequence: CASSFGGSGYEQYF.

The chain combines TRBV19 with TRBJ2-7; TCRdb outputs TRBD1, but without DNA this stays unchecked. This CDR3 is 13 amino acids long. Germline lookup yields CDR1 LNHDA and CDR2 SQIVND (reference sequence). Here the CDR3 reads CASSDRQGPEQYF.

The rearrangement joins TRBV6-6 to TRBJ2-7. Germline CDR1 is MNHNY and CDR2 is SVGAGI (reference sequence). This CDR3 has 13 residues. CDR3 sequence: CASSYPGQGEQYF.

This CDR3 is CASSIGTGSGYTF. This chain connects TRBV11-2 to TRBJ1-2; TCRdb calls TRBD1, which cannot be checked without DNA. The CDR3 spans 13 residues. Per germline, CDR1 SGHAT and CDR2 FQNNGV. The variable domain in full, with the rest retrieved from reference TRBV11-2 and TRBJ1-2, is EAGVAQSPRYKIIEKRQSVAFWCNPISGHATLYWYQQILGQGPKLLIQFQNNGVVDDSQLPKDRFSAERLKGVDSTLKIQPAKLEDSAVYLCASSIGTGSGYTFGSGTRLTVV.

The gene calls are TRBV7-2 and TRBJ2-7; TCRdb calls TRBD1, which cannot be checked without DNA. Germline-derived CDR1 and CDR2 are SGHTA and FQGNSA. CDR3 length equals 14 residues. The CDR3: CASSLGGGGLEQYF.

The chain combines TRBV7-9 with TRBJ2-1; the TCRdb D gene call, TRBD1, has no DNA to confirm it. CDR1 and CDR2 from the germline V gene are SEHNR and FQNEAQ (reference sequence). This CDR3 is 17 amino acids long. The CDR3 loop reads CASSGHRDPGSYNEQFF.

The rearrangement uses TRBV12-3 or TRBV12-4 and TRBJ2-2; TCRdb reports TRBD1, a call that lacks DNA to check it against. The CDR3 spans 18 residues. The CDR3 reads CASSLPSGQEARTGELFF.

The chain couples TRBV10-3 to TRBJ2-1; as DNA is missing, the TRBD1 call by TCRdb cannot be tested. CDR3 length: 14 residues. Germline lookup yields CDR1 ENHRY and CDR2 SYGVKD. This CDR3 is CATKQDSSYNEQFF.

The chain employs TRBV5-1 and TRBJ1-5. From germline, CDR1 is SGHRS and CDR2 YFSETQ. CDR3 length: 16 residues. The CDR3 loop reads CASSLGDGRSNQPQHF.

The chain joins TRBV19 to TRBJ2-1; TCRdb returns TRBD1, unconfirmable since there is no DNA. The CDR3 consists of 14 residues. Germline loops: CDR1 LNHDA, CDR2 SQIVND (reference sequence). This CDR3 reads CAAAQGRGYNEQFF.

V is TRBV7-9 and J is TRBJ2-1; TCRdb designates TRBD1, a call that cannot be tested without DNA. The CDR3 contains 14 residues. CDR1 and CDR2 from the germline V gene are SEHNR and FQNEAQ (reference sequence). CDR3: CASSFFGPQDEQFF.